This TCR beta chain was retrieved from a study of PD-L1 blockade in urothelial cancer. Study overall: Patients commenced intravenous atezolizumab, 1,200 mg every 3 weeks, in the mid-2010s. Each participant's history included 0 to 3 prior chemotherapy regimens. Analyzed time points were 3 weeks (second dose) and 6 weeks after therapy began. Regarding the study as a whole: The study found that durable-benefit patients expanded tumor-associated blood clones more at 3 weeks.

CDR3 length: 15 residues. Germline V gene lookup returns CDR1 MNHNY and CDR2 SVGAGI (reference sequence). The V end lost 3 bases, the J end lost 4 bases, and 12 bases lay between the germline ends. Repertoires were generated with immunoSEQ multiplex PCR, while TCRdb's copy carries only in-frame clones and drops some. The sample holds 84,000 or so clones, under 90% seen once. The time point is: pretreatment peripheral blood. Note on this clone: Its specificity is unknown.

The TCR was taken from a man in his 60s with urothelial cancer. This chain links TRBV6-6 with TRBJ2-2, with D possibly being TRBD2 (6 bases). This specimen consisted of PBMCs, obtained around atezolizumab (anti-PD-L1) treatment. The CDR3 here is CASSYGGVATGELFF. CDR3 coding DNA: TGTGCCAGCAGTTATGGAGGGGTGGCCACCGGGGAGCTGTTTTTT.